This T cell receptor (beta chain) was captured by sequencing in a study of neurological immune-mediated disorders. Background on the study: In a group of some 35 multiple sclerosis patients, some 31 had the relapsing-remitting type and 3 had the secondary progressive type.

Many counts were recorded for this clonotype. A 10-nucleotide random UMI tagged transcripts in template-switch 5'RACE cDNA synthesis. TCRdb itself ran the 5' RACE reads through MiXCR, one entry per CDR3 protein. The table has around 66,000 distinct CDR3 sequences, around 5% seen once; the top ten hold 2% to 2.5%. The V and J ends lost 6 bases and 6 bases respectively, with 7 bases between them. The CDR3 has 11 residues. This TCR was sampled from a woman in her 70s with multiple sclerosis. The sample consisted of PBMCs. The chain has TRBV12-3 or TRBV12-4 and TRBJ2-3; D remains ambiguous. The CDR3 region has the DNA TGTGCCAGCAGCCAAATGGATACGCAGTATTTT. This codes for CASSQMDTQYF.